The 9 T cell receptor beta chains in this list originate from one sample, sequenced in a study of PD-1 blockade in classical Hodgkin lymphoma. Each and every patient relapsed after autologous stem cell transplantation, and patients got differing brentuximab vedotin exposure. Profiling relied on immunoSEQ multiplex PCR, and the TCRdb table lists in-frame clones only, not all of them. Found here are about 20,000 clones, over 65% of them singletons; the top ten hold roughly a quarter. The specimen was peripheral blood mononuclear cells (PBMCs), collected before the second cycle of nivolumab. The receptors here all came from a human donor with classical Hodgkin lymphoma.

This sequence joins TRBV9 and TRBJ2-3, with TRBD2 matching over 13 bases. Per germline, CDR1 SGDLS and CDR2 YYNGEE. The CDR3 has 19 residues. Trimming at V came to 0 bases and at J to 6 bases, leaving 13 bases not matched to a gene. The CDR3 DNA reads TGTGCCAGCAGCGTAGGCAAACCGGGACTAGCGGGAAGCAGGGATACGCAGTATTTT. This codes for CASSVGKPGLAGSRDTQYF.

The CDR3 sequence: CASSFDLYPYNEQFF. CDR3 bases: TGTGCCAGCAGTTTCGACTTATACCCCTACAATGAGCAGTTCTTC. The chain recombines TRBV27 with TRBJ2-1; D gene uncertain. The CDR3 consists of 15 residues. V was clipped by 3 bases and J by 2 bases, with 11 bases between them. From germline, CDR1 is MNHEY and CDR2 SMNVEV (reference sequence).

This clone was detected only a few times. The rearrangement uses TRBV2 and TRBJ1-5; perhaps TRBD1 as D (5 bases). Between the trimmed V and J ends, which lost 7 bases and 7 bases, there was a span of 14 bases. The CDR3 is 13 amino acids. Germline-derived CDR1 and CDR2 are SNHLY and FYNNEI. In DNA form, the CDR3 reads TGTGCCAGCAAGTACCAGGGTAACCAGCCCCAGCATTTT. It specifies CASKYQGNQPQHF.

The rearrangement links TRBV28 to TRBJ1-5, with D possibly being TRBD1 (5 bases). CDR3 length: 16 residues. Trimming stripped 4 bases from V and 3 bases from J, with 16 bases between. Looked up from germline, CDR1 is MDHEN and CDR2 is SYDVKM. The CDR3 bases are TGTGCCAGCAGTTCATATAGAGGGGTGGCCAATCAGCCCCAGCATTTT. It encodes CASSSYRGVANQPQHF. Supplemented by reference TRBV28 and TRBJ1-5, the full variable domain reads DVKVTQSSRYLVKRTGEKVFLECVQDMDHENMFWYRQDPGLGLRLIYFSYDVKMKEKGDIPEGYSVSREKKERFSLILESASTNQTSMYLCASSSYRGVANQPQHFGDGTRLSIL.

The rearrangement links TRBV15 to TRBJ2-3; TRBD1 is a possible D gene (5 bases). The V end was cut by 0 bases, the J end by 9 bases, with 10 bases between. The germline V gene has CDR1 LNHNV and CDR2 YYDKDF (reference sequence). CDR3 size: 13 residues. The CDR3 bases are TGTGCCACCAGCAGAGATCAGGCAGGGACGCAGTATTTT. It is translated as CATSRDQAGTQYF.

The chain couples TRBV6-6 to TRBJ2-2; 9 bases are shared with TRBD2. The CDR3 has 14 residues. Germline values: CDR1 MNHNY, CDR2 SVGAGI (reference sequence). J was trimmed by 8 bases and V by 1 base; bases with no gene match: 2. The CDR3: CASSYWTSDGELFF. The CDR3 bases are TGTGCCAGCAGTTACTGGACTAGCGATGGGGAGCTGTTTTTT.

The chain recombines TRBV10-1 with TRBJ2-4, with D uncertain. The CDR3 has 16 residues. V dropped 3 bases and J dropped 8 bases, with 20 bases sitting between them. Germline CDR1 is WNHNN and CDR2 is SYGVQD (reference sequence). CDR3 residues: CASSDRRGAAQDIQYF. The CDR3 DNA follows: TGCGCCAGCAGTGATCGGCGTGGTGCGGCGCAAGACATTCAGTACTTC.

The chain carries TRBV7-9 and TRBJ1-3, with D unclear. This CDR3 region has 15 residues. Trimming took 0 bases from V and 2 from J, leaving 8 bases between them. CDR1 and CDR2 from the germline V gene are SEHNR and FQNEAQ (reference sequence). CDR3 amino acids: CASSLASGPGNTIYF. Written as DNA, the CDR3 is TGTGCCAGCAGCTTAGCAAGTGGCCCTGGAAACACCATATATTTT.

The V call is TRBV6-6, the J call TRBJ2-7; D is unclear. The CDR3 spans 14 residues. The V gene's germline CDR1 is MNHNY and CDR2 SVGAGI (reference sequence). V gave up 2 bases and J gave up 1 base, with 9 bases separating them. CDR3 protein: CASSYPGDSYEQYF. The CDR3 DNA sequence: TGTGCCAGCAGTTACCCTGGGGATTCCTACGAGCAGTACTTC.